This TCR beta chain is from a study of T cell repertoires in cytomegalovirus infection. Turning to the study itself: It was the public TCR beta signatures that indicated both CMV infection and matching HLA type.

TCRdb re-called the reads with MiXCR, one entry per CDR3 protein. This sample has some 350,000 distinct CDR3 sequences, with less than 20% found just once. Study-level findings and limits: The cumulative frequency of public TCR beta families identified carriers of CMV plus the relevant HLA. HLA-C-restricted TCR beta clonotypes specific for CMV led the ex vivo response.

This clonotype was found a few times. No antigen is known for it. Germline V gene data show CDR1 as LNHDA and CDR2 as SQIVND (reference sequence). Trimming removed 5 bases at V and 2 bases at J, with 12 bases between. CDR3 length: 14 residues. The receptor was derived from a human donor in good health (CMV status not recorded). Some clones in this sample may be carry-over from other donors' samples. Sequences were obtained from PBMCs. V and J are TRBV19 and TRBJ1-1; D call uncertain. CDR3 nucleotide sequence: TGTGCCAGTAGTGACCGAGCTCCAAACACTGAAGCTTTCTTT. Protein product: CASSDRAPNTEAFF.